This T cell receptor beta chain stems from a study of cytomegalovirus exposure and HLA in healthy donors. Study observations and caveats: In vitro testing confirmed a few CMV-associated chains as specific for CMV antigens. The study put some 160 TCR beta chains on its list as cytomegalovirus-associated.

CDR1 SGHNT and CDR2 YENEEA come from the germline V gene. The trim removed 0 bases at V and 9 bases at J, leaving 7 bases unmatched. The CDR3 runs to 14 residues. Sequenced by immunoSEQ multiplex PCR; TCRdb stores in-frame clones only, minus some. The profile covers about 170,000 clones, with roughly 91% appearing a single time and just over 4% taken by the ten largest. With regard to this clone: No antigen is known for it.

This receptor was identified in a man aged 18 to 29 in good health and CMV-seropositive. The gene calls are TRBV11-3 and TRBJ2-7; 8 positions agree with TRBD1. Sequencing was performed on PBMCs. CDR3 sequence: CASSLDFGTGSQYF. In nucleotides, the CDR3 is TGTGCCAGCAGCTTAGACTTCGGGACAGGATCGCAGTACTTC.